The 18 T cell receptor beta chains listed next were all sequenced from one sample in a study of cytomegalovirus exposure and HLA in healthy donors (dated by TCRdb to about 2017). The method behind the library was the immunoSEQ multiplex PCR assay. A mixture of 60 forward primers for TCR Vbeta segments and 13 reverse primers for TCR Jbeta segments was used in the multiplex PCR. TCRdb carries this immuneACCESS record with in-frame sequences only. Its versions omit some clonotypes, under half of them owing to an unresolved V gene in the studies checked, with the rest unexplained. This sample lists more than 95,000 clones; about two thirds were detected once. The leading ten clones occupy 3% to 4% of the sample. The specimen was PBMCs. These receptors were obtained from a young man in good health and CMV-seronegative.

The chain carries TRBV6-1 and TRBJ2-2; 7 bases agree with TRBD2. The CDR3 has 15 residues. V shed 4 bases and J 6 bases; nucleotides not matched to a gene: 8. Germline lookup yields CDR1 MNHNS and CDR2 SASEGT. The CDR3 here is CASSAHGGGAGELFF. The CDR3 nucleotides are TGTGCCAGCAGTGCCCACGGGGGAGGGGCCGGGGAGCTGTTTTTT.

V and J are TRBV11-3 and TRBJ1-3; D is perhaps TRBD1 (6 bases). Trimming left V 5 bases short and J 1 base short, with 18 bases between. Germline V gene lookup returns CDR1 SGHNT and CDR2 YENEEA. This CDR3 has 17 amino acids. CDR3 nucleotides: TGTGCCAGCAGCCCACGAATACAGGGTAAGTCTGGAAACACCATATATTTT. Its protein product is CASSPRIQGKSGNTIYF.

This clone has a handful of counts. One junction end disagrees with the germline gene, perhaps due to a read error. V and J are TRBV7-7 and TRBJ1-4, with a tentative D call TRBD1 (5 bases). Germline values: CDR1 SSHAT, CDR2 FNYEAQ (reference sequence). This CDR3 is built from 14 residues. DNA of the CDR3: TGTGCTAGCAGCTTAGTGACAGAGAATGAAAAACTGTTTTTT. This sequence encodes CASSLVTENEKLFF.

This chain joins TRBV19 and TRBJ2-2; 7 bases map to TRBD1. Trimming removed 5 bases from V and 2 bases from J; junction bases left unmatched: 5. Germline assignment: CDR1 LNHDA and CDR2 SQIVND (reference sequence). The CDR3 contains 15 residues. The DNA for the CDR3 is TGTGCCAGTAGTTCCCGGGACAGTAACACCGGGGAGCTGTTTTTT. Amino acids: CASSSRDSNTGELFF.

J is TRBJ2-6 and V is TRBV5-1; 8 nucleotides line up with TRBD1. The germline V gene encodes CDR1 SGHRS and CDR2 YFSETQ. This CDR3 has 17 residues. Losses at the gene ends were 0 bases for V and 4 bases for J; bases not matched to a gene: 6. The CDR3 DNA reads as TGCGCCAGCAGCTTGGAGGCAGGGGGCCGGGGGGCCAACGTCCTGACTTTC. This gives the protein CASSLEAGGRGANVLTF.

This clone was counted between two and nine times. The rearrangement links TRBV6-4 to TRBJ1-1; D remains ambiguous. V lost 4 bases to trimming and J lost 4 bases, with 10 bases between them. CDR1 MRHNA and CDR2 SNTAGT come from the germline V gene. This CDR3 has 13 amino acids. CDR3 protein: CASSVGVATEAFF. As DNA, the CDR3 is TGTGCCAGCAGTGTTGGTGTGGCCACTGAAGCTTTCTTT.

This chain joins TRBV6-1 and TRBJ1-5, with D tentatively TRBD1 (5 bases). Trimming pared 0 bases from V and 0 bases from J, leaving 9 bases between. Germline lookup yields CDR1 MNHNS and CDR2 SASEGT. This CDR3 region has 16 residues. The CDR3 sequence: CASSEAAGYSNQPQHF. The CDR3 DNA is TGTGCCAGCAGTGAAGCGGCAGGGTATAGCAATCAGCCCCAGCATTTT.

The chain combines TRBV5-5 with TRBJ1-6, with unresolved D. V was cut by 4 bases and J by 7 bases, with 3 bases left in between. The CDR3 runs 11 residues. From germline, CDR1 is SGHKS and CDR2 YYEKEE (reference sequence). The CDR3 region is CASSQNSPLHF. DNA of the CDR3: TGTGCCAGCAGCCAGAATTCACCCCTCCACTTT.

The chain is built from TRBV29-1 and TRBJ1-2, with a tentative D call TRBD1 (6 bases). The CDR3 runs 14 residues. V was pared by 0 bases and J by 8 bases, with 16 bases between. Germline CDR1 reads SQVTM; CDR2 reads ANQGSEA. CDR3 sequence reads: CSVEERTVEGGYTF. In DNA form, the CDR3 reads TGCAGCGTTGAAGAGAGGACAGTAGAAGGAGGCTACACCTTC.

Sample share makes this clone medium-sized. CDR3 amino acids: CASSPPDRSYEQYF. CDR3 sequence (DNA): TGTGCCAGCAGCCCTCCGGACAGGTCCTACGAGCAGTACTTC. The V and J genes are TRBV7-9 and TRBJ2-7, with 7 bases matching TRBD1. V lost 5 bases and J lost 1; bases outside the gene matches: 5. This CDR3 spans 14 amino acids. Germline-derived CDR1 and CDR2 are SEHNR and FQNEAQ (reference sequence). The full variable domain, completed using reference TRBV7-9 and TRBJ2-7, is DTGVSQNPRHKITKRGQNVTFRCDPISEHNRLYWYRQTLGQGPEFLTYFQNEAQLEKSRLLSDRFSAERPKGSFSTLEIQRTEQGDSAMYLCASSPPDRSYEQYFGPGTRLTVT.

This clone was picked up a small number of times. J is TRBJ2-7 and V is TRBV18, with 8 positions matching TRBD1. The CDR3 runs to 14 residues. After removal of 1 base from V and 4 bases from J, the junction contained 3 bases not matched to a gene. In germline, CDR1 is KGHSH, CDR2 LQKENI. The CDR3 DNA sequence: TGTGCCAGCTCACCACAGAGACAGGGGTACGAGCAGTACTTC. The encoded protein is CASSPQRQGYEQYF.

The chain employs TRBV18 and TRBJ1-1; D unresolved. The CDR3 sequence is 13 residues long. The V end lost 4 bases, the J end lost 0 bases, and 6 bases lay between the germline ends. CDR1 and CDR2 from the germline V gene are KGHSH and LQKENI. The CDR3 nucleotides read TGTGCCAGCTCACGCGCACTGAACACTGAAGCTTTCTTT. Translated: CASSRALNTEAFF.

A single count supports this clone. This sequence joins TRBV5-1 and TRBJ1-1, with D hard to call. CDR1 is SGHRS and CDR2 is YFSETQ in the germline V gene. V lost 0 bases to trimming and J lost 6 bases, with 18 bases between them. The CDR3 is 16 residues long. This CDR3 reads CASSLGVSARAAEAFF. The CDR3 nucleotides are TGCGCCAGCAGCTTGGGGGTGAGTGCTCGTGCGGCTGAAGCTTTCTTT.

J is TRBJ1-6 and V is TRBV5-6; D is undetermined. Per germline, CDR1 SGHDT and CDR2 YYEEEE. The CDR3 spans 16 residues. V lost 4 bases to trimming and J lost 7 bases, with 18 bases between them. Written as DNA, the CDR3 is TGTGCCAGCAGCCCCCCGGGATGGAGTAAGAATTCACCCCTCCACTTT. Its protein is CASSPPGWSKNSPLHF.

This clone was found once. The J gene is TRBJ1-5, the V gene TRBV27; possibly TRBD1 for D (6 bases). The CDR3 covers 15 residues. Trimming stripped 5 bases from V and 5 bases from J, with 16 bases between. Germline V gene data show CDR1 as MNHEY and CDR2 as SMNVEV (reference sequence). CDR3 region: CASSPIDRLDQPQHF. In nucleotides, the CDR3 is TGTGCCAGCAGTCCCATAGACAGGTTGGATCAGCCCCAGCATTTT.

The CDR3 DNA is TGTGCCAGCAGCTTAGTGGGCAGGGGATCCACTGAAGCTTTCTTT. Protein sequence: CASSLVGRGSTEAFF. The rearrangement uses TRBV7-2 and TRBJ1-1; D perhaps matches TRBD1 (6 bases). V lost 1 base, J lost 4 bases, and 13 bases lay in between. Germline V lookup: CDR1 SGHTA, CDR2 FQGNSA. The CDR3 totals 15 residues.

J is TRBJ2-6 and V is TRBV5-4; D not resolved. Trimming left V 1 base short and J 0 bases short, with 5 bases between. The CDR3 totals 15 residues. Germline assignment: CDR1 SGHNT and CDR2 YYREEE (reference sequence). The CDR3 DNA is TGTGCCAGCAGCTTGTATAGCTCTGGGGCCAACGTCCTGACTTTC. Its translation is CASSLYSSGANVLTF.

This clone has only a few counts. The chain carries TRBV10-3 and TRBJ2-4; D not certain. Per the germline V gene, CDR1 is ENHRY and CDR2 is SYGVKD. Between the trimmed V and J ends, which lost 3 bases and 7 bases, there was a span of 7 bases. The CDR3 is 12 residues long. Here the CDR3 DNA reads TGTGCCATCAGTGAAGCCGTGAACATTCAGTACTTC. The encoded protein is CAISEAVNIQYF.